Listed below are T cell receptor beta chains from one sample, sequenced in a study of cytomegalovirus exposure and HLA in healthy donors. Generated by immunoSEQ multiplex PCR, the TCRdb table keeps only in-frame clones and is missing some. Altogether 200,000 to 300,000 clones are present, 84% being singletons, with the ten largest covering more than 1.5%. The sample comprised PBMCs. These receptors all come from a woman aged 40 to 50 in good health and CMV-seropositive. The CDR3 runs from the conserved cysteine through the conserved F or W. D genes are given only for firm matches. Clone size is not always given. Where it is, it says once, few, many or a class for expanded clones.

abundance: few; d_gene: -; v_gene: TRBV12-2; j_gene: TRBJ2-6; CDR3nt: TGTGCAAGTCGCTTAGGACTAGCGGGCTCTGGGGCCAACGTCCTGACTTTC; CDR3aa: CASRLGLAGSGANVLTF
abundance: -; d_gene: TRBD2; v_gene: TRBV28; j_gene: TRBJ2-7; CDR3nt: TGTGCCAGCAGGCCCGGGACTAGCGGCTACGAGCAGTACTTC; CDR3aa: CASRPGTSGYEQYF
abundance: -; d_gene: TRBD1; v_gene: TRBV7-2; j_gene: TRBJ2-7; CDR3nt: TGTGCCAGCAATAAGGGGCAGGGGGCTTACGAGCAGTACTTC; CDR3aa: CASNKGQGAYEQYF
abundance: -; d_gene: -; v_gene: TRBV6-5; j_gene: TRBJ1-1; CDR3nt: TGTGCCAGCAGTTCACAGGGAAAGAACACTGAAGCTTTCTTT; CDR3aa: CASSSQGKNTEAFF
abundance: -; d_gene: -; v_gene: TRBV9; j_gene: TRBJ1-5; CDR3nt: TGTGCCAGCAGCGTAGGGACAGAGGGACAGCCCCAGCATTTT; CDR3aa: CASSVGTEGQPQHF
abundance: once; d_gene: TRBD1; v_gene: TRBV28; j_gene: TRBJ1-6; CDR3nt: TGTGCCAGCAGTGTCCGGGACAGGTTCCATTCACCCCTCCACTTT; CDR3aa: CASSVRDRFHSPLHF
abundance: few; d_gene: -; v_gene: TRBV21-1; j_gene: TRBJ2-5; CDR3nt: TGTGCCAGCAGCAGTCAGGCAGTCAGGAAGGGGGCCCAGTACTTC; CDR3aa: CASSSQAVRKGAQYF
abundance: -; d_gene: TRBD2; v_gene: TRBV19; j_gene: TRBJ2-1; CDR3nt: TGTGCCAGTAACTTGCTTGGGGGAGGGGCCTACAATGAGCAGTTCTTC; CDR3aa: CASNLLGGGAYNEQFF
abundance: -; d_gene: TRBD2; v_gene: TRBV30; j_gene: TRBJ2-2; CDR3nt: TGTGCCACTGAAGGGCGGGAGGGCCACTCCGGGGAGCTGTTTTTT; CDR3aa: CATEGREGHSGELFF
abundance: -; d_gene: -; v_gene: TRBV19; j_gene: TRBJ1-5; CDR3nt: TGTGCCAGTAGTATACTCGGGGTAAGTCAGCCCCAGCATTTT; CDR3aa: CASSILGVSQPQHF
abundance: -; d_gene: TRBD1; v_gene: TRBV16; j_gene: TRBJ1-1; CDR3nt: TGTGCCAGCAGCCAACTTAGACAGGGACTAGGGAATACTGAAGCTTTCTTT; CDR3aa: CASSQLRQGLGNTEAFF